The text below deals with one TCR beta chain. What it binds is not known. RNA was extracted and reverse transcribed into cDNA as the sequencing template. Here immunoSEQ multiplex PCR was the method, and the copy in TCRdb shows in-frame clones only, minus some. The table lists tens of thousands of clones, approximately 59% of them singletons, with 4.5% in the top ten. Germline values: CDR1 SGHRS, CDR2 YFSETQ. The V gene end was trimmed by 4 bases and the J gene end by 8 bases; junction bases not matched to a gene: 8. The CDR3 spans 14 residues. This sample was taken from a study of CD8+ T cells in alopecia areata. Study conclusions and caveats: Higher clonality and more expanded CD8+ clones appeared in lesional than normal scalp.

Roughly 5 patients' sorted CD4+ cells yielded CD25+CD127- cells. The source of this sequence is a human donor with alopecia areata. The chain is built from TRBV5-1 and TRBJ1-4, with 7 bases lining up with TRBD1. The specimen was CD4+ Tregs sorted from blood. The CDR3 DNA sequence: TGCGCCAGCAGCGTGGGACAGCGAGTAGAAAAACTGTTTTTT. Encoded protein: CASSVGQRVEKLFF.